The subject of this entry is one T cell receptor beta chain. Its antigen is still unknown. The read ends 3 residues early relative to the CDR3; the germline J gene fills the gap. This sample was taken from a study of T cells in women clearing cervical HPV infection. Study results and caveats: Repertoire richness, not evenness, was significantly elevated in CIN3+ cases versus controls.

Only in-frame clones appear in the TCRdb table, and some are missing; sequencing was by immunoSEQ multiplex PCR. Its clone listing holds about 20,000 clones. Prevalent HPV16 infections were excluded; only incident single HPV16 infections included. Germline-derived CDR1 and CDR2 are DFQATT and SNEGSKA (reference sequence). The CDR3 extends over 12 amino acids. This receptor was identified in a woman aged 18 to 69 with a cervical HPV16 infection that either progressed to CIN3+ or cleared (not recorded which). Sample: blood buffy coat. The V gene is TRBV20-1, the J gene TRBJ1-1, with 7 bases matching TRBD1. The CDR3 spells CSASQGVGIAFF. CDR3 bases read: TGCAGTGCTTCCCAGGGGGTTGGGATA.